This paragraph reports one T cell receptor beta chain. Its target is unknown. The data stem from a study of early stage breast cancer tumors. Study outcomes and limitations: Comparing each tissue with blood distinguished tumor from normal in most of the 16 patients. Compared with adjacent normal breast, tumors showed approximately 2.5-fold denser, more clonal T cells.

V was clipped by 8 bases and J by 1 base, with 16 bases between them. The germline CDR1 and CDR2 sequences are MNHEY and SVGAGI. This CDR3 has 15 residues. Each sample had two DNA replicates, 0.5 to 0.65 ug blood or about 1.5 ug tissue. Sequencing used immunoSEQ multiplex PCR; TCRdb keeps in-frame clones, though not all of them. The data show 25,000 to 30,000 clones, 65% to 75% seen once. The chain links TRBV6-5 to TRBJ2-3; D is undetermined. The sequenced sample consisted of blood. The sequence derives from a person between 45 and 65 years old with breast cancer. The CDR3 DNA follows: TGTGCCAGCCGTAGCCGCCGATCGGGCACAGATACGCAGTATTTT. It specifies CASRSRRSGTDTQYF.